The rows below give T cell receptor beta chains drawn from one sample of a study of blood T cells in healthy people across ages. MiXCR was run by TCRdb on the 5' RACE reads, yielding one entry per CDR3 protein. The sample contains some 290,000 distinct CDR3 sequences, around 30% of which appear only once. Sequenced sample: blood. These receptors were taken from a woman in her seventies in good health. Both conserved end residues are part of each CDR3. A D gene is named only where the DNA matches it firmly. The size of a clone is reported for some rows only, either as once, few or many, or as a class for expanded clones.

J | V | length | D | size | DNA | CDR3
TRBJ2-7 | TRBV6-5 | 14 | . | . | TGTGCCAGCAGTAGGGCGACAGGTCGCTACGAGCAGTACTTC | CASSRATGRYEQYF
TRBJ2-1 | TRBV12-3/TRBV12-4 | 13 | . | . | TGTGCCTCTAACACCGGGCCGCAGGATGAGCAATTCTTC | CASNTGPQDEQFF
TRBJ2-2 | TRBV10-3 | 14 | TRBD2 | . | TGTGCCATCAGTCCCCTAGCGGACACCGGGGAGCTGTTTTTT | CAISPLADTGELFF
TRBJ1-4 | TRBV29-1 | 11 | . | . | TGCAGCGTTGCCATAGGTGAAAAACTGTTTTTT | CSVAIGEKLFF
TRBJ2-7 | TRBV5-1 | 13 | . | . | TGCGCCAGCAGCTTGTCTCCAGGACACGAGCAGTACTTC | CASSLSPGHEQYF
TRBJ1-5 | TRBV29-1 | 14 | . | . | TGCAGCGTTGACTTGGACGGGGTCGGGCAGCCCCAGCATTTT | CSVDLDGVGQPQHF
TRBJ1-1 | TRBV10-3 | 13 | . | . | TGTGCCATCAGAGAAGAACAGGGAAGGGAAGCTTTCTTT | CAIREEQGREAFF
TRBJ2-1 | TRBV10-2 | 16 | TRBD2 | . | TGCGCCAGCACTTCCAGCCTAGCGGGATCTTACAATGAGCAGTTCTTC | CASTSSLAGSYNEQFF
TRBJ1-3 | TRBV6-5 | 11 | . | . | TGTGCCAGCTCTTCTGGAGACACCATATATTTT | CASSSGDTIYF
TRBJ2-7 | TRBV12-3/TRBV12-4 | 11 | . | many | TGTGCCAGCAGTTTAGGCAGAGGGCAGTACTTC | CASSLGRGQYF